The clone carrying this T cell receptor beta chain occurred once. Its antigen is not identified. The data were obtained in a study of cytomegalovirus exposure and HLA in healthy donors. Whole-study findings and limits: In a later analysis, HLA-C alleles had the fewest associated TCRs, DRB1 alleles the most.

Amplification used 60 Vbeta primers and 13 Jbeta primers. Assay used: immunoSEQ multiplex PCR; TCRdb lists only in-frame clones, some missing. The data show fewer than 180,000 clones, 79% seen once. The length of the CDR3 is 11 residues. Germline CDR1 is MGHRA and CDR2 is YSYEKL. Trimming shortened V by 10 bases and J by 12 bases, and 16 bases separated the two germline ends. V and J are TRBV4-1 and TRBJ2-1; possible D gene TRBD2, 5 bases. The specimen sequenced was PBMCs. This receptor was identified in a man aged 50 or older in good health and CMV-seropositive. CDR3 residues: CATRGQDSQFF. The CDR3 DNA follows: TGCGCCACCAGAGGGCAGGACTCGCAGTTCTTC.